Shown below are 27 T cell receptor beta chains from a single sample sequenced in a study of cytomegalovirus exposure and HLA in healthy donors. This table comes from immunoSEQ multiplex PCR, and its TCRdb copy is limited to in-frame clones, with some not included. The sample has roughly 120,000 clones; about 91% are singletons. Sequenced input: PBMCs. The receptor source for this set is a man aged 18-30 years in good health and CMV-seronegative.

V is TRBV10-1 and J is TRBJ2-2, with 7 bases fitting TRBD2. Per the germline V gene, CDR1 is WNHNN and CDR2 is SYGVQD (reference sequence). The CDR3 totals 14 residues. The trim removed 5 bases at V and 3 bases at J, leaving 3 bases unmatched. This chain's CDR3 is CASSRGLHTGELFF. CDR3 DNA sequence: TGCGCCAGCAGTAGGGGACTACACACCGGGGAGCTGTTTTTT.

The gene calls are TRBV6-1 and TRBJ2-1, with 9 positions matching TRBD1. The CDR3 is made up of 14 amino acids. The junction had 7 bases not matched to a gene; V was cut back by 6 bases and J by 7 bases. CDR1 is MNHNS and CDR2 is SASEGT in the germline V gene. As DNA, the CDR3 is TGTGCCAGCAGAAACAGGGGGCGCATAAATGAGCAGTTCTTC. Protein sequence: CASRNRGRINEQFF.

This chain links TRBV7-6 with TRBJ1-2; D is undetermined. Trimming shortened V by 6 bases and J by 8 bases, and 19 bases separated the two germline ends. The CDR3 is 14 residues long. The germline CDR1 and CDR2 sequences are SGHVS and FNYEAQ. The CDR3 region is CASSSGSGRLGYTF. The DNA of the CDR3 is TGTGCCAGCAGTTCAGGATCCGGGAGGTTGGGCTACACCTTC.

The chain has TRBV5-1 and TRBJ2-3; 13 nucleotides align to TRBD2. The CDR3 length is 16 residues. Germline CDR1 and CDR2: SGHRS and YFSETQ. J gave up 3 bases and V 3 bases, and 4 bases lay outside the gene matches. CDR3 in amino acids: CASSYRLAGGTDTQYF. Here the CDR3 DNA reads TGCGCCAGCAGCTACCGACTAGCGGGGGGTACAGATACGCAGTATTTT.

This chain links TRBV18 with TRBJ1-3; possible D gene TRBD1, 5 bases. Looked up from germline, CDR1 is KGHSH and CDR2 is LQKENI. The CDR3 is 14 residues long. Trimming stripped 3 bases from V and 2 bases from J, with 8 bases between. The CDR3 nucleotides are TGTGCCAGCTCACCGGCAGGGACTGGAAACACCATATATTTT. Encoded protein: CASSPAGTGNTIYF.

The chain recombines TRBV4-1 with TRBJ1-6, with TRBD1 as a possible D gene (5 bases). Germline lookup yields CDR1 MGHRA and CDR2 YSYEKL. The CDR3 contains 16 residues. Trimming shortened V by 1 base and J by 6 bases, and 13 bases separated the two germline ends. The CDR3 nucleotides are TGCGCCAGCAGCCAAGTTCCTGGAGACAGTAATTCACCCCTCCACTTT. Translated, it gives CASSQVPGDSNSPLHF.

The rearrangement links TRBV28 to TRBJ1-5; 10 nucleotides align to TRBD1. The germline CDR1 and CDR2 sequences are MDHEN and SYDVKM. This CDR3 is built from 15 residues. Trimming at V came to 4 bases and at J to 7 bases, leaving 7 bases not matched to a gene. The CDR3 sequence: CASSSPGTGEQPQHF. Here the CDR3 DNA reads TGTGCCAGCAGTTCGCCCGGGACAGGGGAACAGCCCCAGCATTTT.

This clone appeared a few times. The rearrangement uses TRBV11-2 and TRBJ1-2; TRBD1 aligns across 7 bases. With V trimmed by 1 base and J by 8 bases, 4 bases remained unmatched. Germline CDR1 and CDR2: SGHAT and FQNNGV. The CDR3 is 13 residues long. The CDR3 DNA sequence: TGTGCCAGCAGCTTAGTAGGGGGCCGGGGCTACACCTTC. Amino acids: CASSLVGGRGYTF.

This clone occurred once. The J gene is TRBJ1-2, the V gene TRBV18, with unresolved D. CDR3 size: 13 residues. Germline-derived CDR1 and CDR2 are KGHSH and LQKENI. Deletions cut 1 base from V and 6 bases from J, with 9 bases between. CDR3 amino acids: CASSPLRGDGYTF. CDR3 coding DNA: TGTGCCAGCTCACCACTGCGGGGTGATGGCTACACCTTC. The variable domain in full, completed from reference TRBV18 and TRBJ1-2, reads NAGVMQNPRHLVRRRGQEARLRCSPMKGHSHVYWYRQLPEEGLKFMVYLQKENIIDESGMPKERFSAEFPKEGPSILRIQQVVRGDSAAYFCASSPLRGDGYTFGSGTRLTVV.

The V call is TRBV28, the J call TRBJ1-1; 10 bases align to TRBD1. The CDR3 sequence is 17 residues long. CDR1 and CDR2 from the germline V gene are MDHEN and SYDVKM. The junction had 12 bases not matched to a gene; V was cut back by 8 bases and J by 0 bases. The CDR3 loop reads CASPRTPGQGMNTEAFF. The CDR3 DNA reads TGTGCCAGCCCAAGGACCCCGGGACAGGGGATGAACACTGAAGCTTTCTTT.

J is TRBJ2-7 and V is TRBV28, with 8 bases matching TRBD1. The junction had 2 bases not matched to a gene; V was cut back by 3 bases and J by 4 bases. Germline V CDR1 and CDR2: MDHEN, SYDVKM. There are 13 residues in the CDR3. The CDR3 sequence: CASSFWTGYEQYF. The CDR3 DNA is TGTGCCAGCAGTTTCTGGACAGGGTACGAGCAGTACTTC. Looking up the rest from reference TRBV28 and TRBJ2-7 gives the full variable domain: DVKVTQSSRYLVKRTGEKVFLECVQDMDHENMFWYRQDPGLGLRLIYFSYDVKMKEKGDIPEGYSVSREKKERFSLILESASTNQTSMYLCASSFWTGYEQYFGPGTRLTVT.

This clone was observed a few times. The gene calls are TRBV27 and TRBJ2-5; D is possibly TRBD2 (6 bases). Germline CDR1 reads MNHEY; CDR2 reads SMNVEV (reference sequence). Trimming cost V 3 bases and J 8 bases, with 13 bases left between them. CDR3 length: 13 amino acids. The CDR3 sequence: CASSFAAGYTQYF. The CDR3 DNA sequence: TGTGCCAGCAGTTTCGCCGCGGGGTATACCCAGTACTTC.

This clone came up once. J is TRBJ1-1 and V is TRBV28; possible D gene TRBD1, 6 bases. CDR1 and CDR2 (germline): MDHEN, SYDVKM. Trimming shortened V by 6 bases and J by 3 bases, and 17 bases separated the two germline ends. This CDR3 region has 15 residues. The CDR3 loop is CASRRIQGSYTEAFF. The CDR3 coding sequence is TGTGCCAGCAGACGGATACAGGGTTCGTACACTGAAGCTTTCTTT.

The chain employs TRBV9 and TRBJ2-4, with D perhaps TRBD2 (5 bases). The length of the CDR3 is 15 residues. CDR1 and CDR2 (germline): SGDLS, YYNGEE. V was pared by 0 bases and J by 6 bases, with 13 bases between. The CDR3 protein is CASSVGTGMGNIQYF. CDR3 in DNA: TGTGCCAGCAGCGTAGGTACGGGGATGGGAAACATTCAGTACTTC.

This clone was detected only once. This chain connects TRBV11-3 to TRBJ1-3; 7 positions agree with TRBD1. The CDR3 is 15 residues long. The germline CDR1 and CDR2 sequences are SGHNT and YENEEA. Losses at the gene ends were 5 bases for V and 10 bases for J; bases not matched to a gene: 14. This chain's CDR3 is CASSATGFVGETIYF. CDR3 sequence (DNA): TGTGCCAGCAGCGCGACAGGGTTCGTTGGAGAAACCATATATTTT.

This clone occurred once. V gene TRBV4-1 combines with J gene TRBJ2-5; D gene uncertain. CDR1 is MGHRA and CDR2 is YSYEKL in the germline V gene. V lost 1 base, J lost 4 bases, and 10 bases lay in between. This CDR3 has 14 residues. The CDR3 DNA follows: TGCGCCAGCAGCCAAGTCTTAGATTCAGAGACCCAGTACTTC. It is translated as CASSQVLDSETQYF.

The chain joins TRBV12-1 to TRBJ2-7; the table's D call, TRBD1, has no DNA check behind it. TRBV12-1 is assigned pseudogene status. CDR3 length: 15 amino acids. CDR3 in DNA: TGTGCCAGCAGCTGCCGACGACAGACCACCTACGAGCAGTACTTC. This gives the protein CASSCRRQTTYEQYF.

The V and J genes are TRBV9 and TRBJ1-1, with D possibly matching TRBD1 (5 bases). The CDR3 consists of 17 residues. With 2 bases removed from V and 3 bases from J, the gap between germline ends came to 20 bases. In germline, CDR1 is SGDLS, CDR2 YYNGEE. The CDR3 sequence is CASSVGIGGPRYTEAFF. CDR3 nucleotide sequence: TGTGCCAGCAGCGTGGGAATCGGGGGACCGAGGTACACTGAAGCTTTCTTT.

J is TRBJ2-7 and V is TRBV6-6; a possible D gene is TRBD2 (5 bases). Germline CDR1 MNHNY, CDR2 SVGAGI (reference sequence). The V end was cut by 6 bases, the J end by 6 bases, with 21 bases between. CDR3 length equals 15 residues. In DNA form, the CDR3 reads TGTGCCAGCAGCTATAAAGCGGAGTCCCCATTCGAGCAGTACTTC. It encodes CASSYKAESPFEQYF.

The V call is TRBV11-2, the J call TRBJ2-3, with D unresolved. Trimming cost V 2 bases and J 6 bases, with 6 bases left between them. This CDR3 region has 12 residues. The V gene's germline CDR1 is SGHAT and CDR2 FQNNGV. The CDR3 DNA sequence: TGTGCCAGCAGCTTATTTGAGGATACGCAGTATTTT. It encodes CASSLFEDTQYF.

The V gene is TRBV9, the J gene TRBJ2-7, with D perhaps matching TRBD2 (5 bases). The V gene's germline CDR1 is SGDLS and CDR2 YYNGEE. The V gene lost 0 bases and the J gene lost 6 bases, with 7 bases spanning the gap. The CDR3 spans 12 residues. The DNA for the CDR3 is TGTGCCAGCAGCGTAGGTGGACTCGAGCAGTACTTC. Translated, it gives CASSVGGLEQYF. The full variable domain, completed using reference TRBV9 and TRBJ2-7, is DSGVTQTPKHLITATGQRVTLRCSPRSGDLSVYWYQQSLDQGLQFLIQYYNGEERAKGNILERFSAQQFPDLHSELNLSSLELGDSALYFCASSVGGLEQYFGPGTRLTVT.

CDR3 nucleotides: TGTGCCAGCAGTGGAGTTCTAGCGGGGAACAATGAGCAGTTCTTC. Protein sequence: CASSGVLAGNNEQFF. V gene TRBV25-1 combines with J gene TRBJ2-1; 9 nucleotides line up with TRBD2. Unmatched junction bases numbered 6, after V lost 4 bases and J lost 5 bases. Germline CDR1 MGHDK, CDR2 SYGVNS. The CDR3 consists of 15 residues.

V gene TRBV15 combines with J gene TRBJ2-3; D possibly corresponds to TRBD1 (5 bases). Germline loops: CDR1 LNHNV, CDR2 YYDKDF (reference sequence). CDR3 length: 15 amino acids. With 1 base removed from V and 0 bases from J, the gap between germline ends came to 8 bases. The CDR3 is CATSRGQQSTDTQYF. In DNA form, the CDR3 reads TGTGCCACCAGCAGAGGACAGCAGAGCACAGATACGCAGTATTTT.

The V call is TRBV11-2, the J call TRBJ2-5; D call uncertain. This CDR3 region has 14 residues. The germline V gene encodes CDR1 SGHAT and CDR2 FQNNGV. V dropped 5 bases and J dropped 2 bases, with 12 bases sitting between them. The CDR3 DNA reads TGTGCCAGCAGCAAAGAGAACTTTCAAGAGACCCAGTACTTC. This codes for CASSKENFQETQYF.

The chain recombines TRBV4-1 with TRBJ1-1; TRBD1 aligns across 7 bases. J was trimmed by 5 bases and V by 5 bases; bases with no gene match: 5. CDR1 and CDR2 (germline): MGHRA, YSYEKL. This CDR3 is 13 amino acids long. The CDR3 DNA is TGCGCCAGCAGCTACAGGGGAAAAACTGAAGCTTTCTTT. Protein sequence: CASSYRGKTEAFF.

The chain links TRBV7-2 to TRBJ2-3, with TRBD2 matching 11 bases. CDR1 SGHTA and CDR2 FQGNSA come from the germline V gene. The CDR3 has 15 residues. V trimming: 3 bases; J trimming: 6 bases; junction bases outside the gene matches: 5. The CDR3: CASSLVAGGHDTQYF. The CDR3 DNA reads as TGTGCCAGCAGCTTGGTAGCGGGGGGGCACGATACGCAGTATTTT.

The chain has TRBV6-6 and TRBJ1-6, with 8 bases aligning to TRBD1. The CDR3 runs 15 residues. Germline V gives CDR1 MNHNY, CDR2 SVGAGI (reference sequence). The junction had 6 bases not matched to a gene; V was cut back by 6 bases and J by 5 bases. The CDR3 region is CASRVTGAHNSPLHF. The DNA of the CDR3 is TGTGCCAGCAGAGTGACAGGGGCACATAATTCACCCCTCCACTTT.